The 6 T cell receptor beta chains below come from one sample, sequenced in a study of T cell responses to AZD1222 COVID-19 vaccine. Here immunoSEQ multiplex PCR was the method, and the copy in TCRdb shows in-frame clones only, minus some. The sample contains roughly 120,000 clones, about 93% of which appear only once. Sequences were derived from peripheral blood, sampled 28 days after the second AZD1222 dose. These receptors came from an adult who received the AZD1222 COVID-19 vaccine.

V and J are TRBV9 and TRBJ1-1; D is possibly TRBD1 (5 bases). There are 14 residues in the CDR3. Germline values: CDR1 SGDLS, CDR2 YYNGEE. V lost 0 bases and J 3 bases, leaving 9 bases between the germline ends. CDR3 sequence: CASSVAVGDTEAFF. The CDR3 coding sequence is TGTGCCAGCAGCGTAGCTGTGGGGGACACTGAAGCTTTCTTT.

This chain links TRBV6-5 with TRBJ1-1, with D unclear. Germline V gene sequence: CDR1 MNHEY, CDR2 SVGAGI. V was cut by 2 bases and J by 0 bases, with 10 bases left in between. This CDR3 is 15 amino acids long. The CDR3 region is CASSYDPVLNTEAFF. Here the CDR3 DNA reads TGTGCCAGCAGTTACGATCCAGTTTTGAACACTGAAGCTTTCTTT.

The chain carries TRBV2 and TRBJ2-1; D gene uncertain. The ends were cut back, 6 bases at V and 2 bases at J, with 11 bases in the middle. The CDR3 runs 14 residues. Germline V gene lookup returns CDR1 SNHLY and CDR2 FYNNEI. The CDR3 bases are TGTGCCAGCAGGATAGGGATCCCCTACAATGAGCAGTTCTTC. This sequence encodes CASRIGIPYNEQFF.

V gene TRBV14 combines with J gene TRBJ2-5; D ambiguous. The CDR3 contains 15 residues. The V end was cut by 2 bases, the J end by 6 bases, with 16 bases between. CDR1 and CDR2 from the germline V gene are SGHDN and FVKESK. CDR3 protein: CASSQTFLGPKTQYF. The CDR3 coding sequence is TGTGCCAGCAGCCAAACCTTTCTTGGGCCGAAGACCCAGTACTTC. Variable domain in full (rest from reference TRBV14 and TRBJ2-5): EAGVTQFPSHSVIEKGQTVTLRCDPISGHDNLYWYRRVMGKEIKFLLHFVKESKQDESGMPNNRFLAERTGGTYSTLKVQPAELEDSGVYFCASSQTFLGPKTQYFGPGTRLLVL.

The rearrangement uses TRBV5-5 and TRBJ2-7; 7 bases map to TRBD1. Germline-derived CDR1 and CDR2 are SGHKS and YYEKEE (reference sequence). The CDR3 extends over 14 amino acids. V gave up 1 base and J gave up 0 bases; unmatched junction bases: 1. The CDR3 nucleotides are TGTGCCAGCAGCTTGCACAGGGGCTCCTACGAGCAGTACTTC. Protein product: CASSLHRGSYEQYF. Full variable domain (missing parts from reference TRBV5-5 and TRBJ2-7): DAGVTQSPTHLIKTRGQQVTLRCSPISGHKSVSWYQQVLGQGPQFIFQYYEKEERGRGNFPDRFSARQFPNYSSELNVNALLLGDSALYLCASSLHRGSYEQYFGPGTRLTVT.

CDR3 DNA sequence: TGTGCCAGCAGCTTAGCGGGGGGACGCTATGAGCAGTTCTTC. Translating gives CASSLAGGRYEQFF. The chain carries TRBV11-3 and TRBJ2-1, with 7 bases matching TRBD2. Germline V CDR1 and CDR2: SGHNT, YENEEA. The V gene end was trimmed by 1 base and the J gene end by 8 bases; junction bases not matched to a gene: 5. The CDR3 consists of 14 residues.